The subject of this entry is one T cell receptor (beta chain). It has no known antigen specificity. No base qualities exist here, and no much larger clone lies one base off it. This record comes from a study of blood T cells in healthy people across ages (dated by TCRdb to 2013 to 2016). In terms of the full investigation: In model experiments, template switching captured about one uniquely barcoded TCR beta cDNA molecule for every two T cells. Using deep sequencing normalized with unique cDNA molecular identifiers, the study measured how TCR beta repertoire diversity changes with age. The donors were split into four age groups: young (average around 15 years), middle-aged (roughly 39), aged (more than 55) and long-lived (roughly 86). Donors of different ages were randomly distributed across sequencing lanes to avoid experimental bias. The study analyzed two additional independent replicas of 1 million unique cDNA reads from the same blood draw for two donors, one aged 18 to 30 and one aged 80 or older.

CDR1 is given as SEHNR and CDR2 as FQNEAQ, both from the germline V gene (reference sequence). The V and J ends are trimmed by 1 base and 2 bases, leaving 9 bases between them. The cysteine opens and the phenylalanine closes a CDR3 of 15 amino acids. CDR3 DNA is the only sequence kept; it has 45 bases, read in frame from the first base. Systemically healthy Caucasian individuals from Russia, some 38 in total and aged about 6 to 90 years, were included as donors. Around 10 milliliters of peripheral blood were collected from each donor into EDTA-treated Vacutainer tubes. PBMCs were isolated by Ficoll-Paque density-gradient centrifugation, with at least 7 million obtained per sample. Trizol reagent was used to extract total RNA from PBMCs, with at least 6 micrograms per sample. For every donor, flow cytometry on a PBMC aliquot measured the percentage of naive CD45RAhigh/CD27high T cells. Summary of the overall study and its limitations: Compared with the aged group, more naive CD4+ T cells, fewer expanded clones and increased TCR diversity were shown by the long-lived group, suggesting age selection. Total diversity estimates from one million sequenced T cells were considered lower bounds and underestimates. Conclusive comparison of naive and antigen-experienced compartments was prevented by the profiling of bulk unsorted PBMCs. Observed TCR beta diversity per million T cells fell roughly linearly with age, and a significant reduction was already apparent by age approximately 41. The percentage of naive T cells measured by flow cytometry correlated strongly with observed TCR beta diversity. Donor CMV infection status was unknown, potentially confounding age-related changes in expanded clonotypes.

Library prep was done by 5' RACE. These reads were obtained on an Illumina HiSeq 2500. A second roughly 6 to 11 cycle PCR used a sample-barcoded 5' primer and a J-beta primer mix. A unique molecular identifier was introduced onto each TCR beta cDNA molecule by a template-switch 5' adaptor carrying 12 random nucleotides. Each sample yielded at least 3 million CDR3-containing paired-end reads. All of the RNA was converted into first-strand cDNA using the Mint cDNA synthesis kit, with a TRBC-specific oligonucleotide serving as the primer. All cDNA was treated with uracil-DNA glycosylase and then went through a first 18-cycle PCR with the universal primers M1SS and BC2_uni_R. Under the source paper's analysis protocol: For normalization, 1 million high-quality reads, each with a distinct molecular identifier, were randomly selected from each sample. Reads sharing molecular identifiers were discarded rather than binned into consensus sequences. CDR3 identification, clonotype clustering and error correction used MiTCR with a Q25 quality threshold and the strictest error-elimination algorithm. A nonparametric unseen species model with Euler transformation was used to estimate lower-bound total TCR beta diversity. TCRdb redid the processing of the public reads, applying fastp at Q25 and MiXCR, and retained in-frame beta chains. CDR3 protein sequences are deduplicated, and each keeps its most common genes and DNA. The V and J calls and clone size come from TCRdb's table, not from the authors' own analysis. For this sample the table gives 1.5 million to 1.9 million distinct CDR3 sequences, of which approximately 43% were detected only once. Roughly 3.7% of the sample comes from the top ten.

Sequenced input: blood. The chain couples TRBV7-9 to TRBJ2-1, and possibly TRBD1, on 6 matching bases. The sequence was collected from a woman aged 18-29 years in good health. The CDR3 region reads CASSLGQVTYNEQFF. The DNA reads as follows: TGTGCCAGCAGCTTAGGACAGGTGACCTACAATGAGCAGTTCTTC.